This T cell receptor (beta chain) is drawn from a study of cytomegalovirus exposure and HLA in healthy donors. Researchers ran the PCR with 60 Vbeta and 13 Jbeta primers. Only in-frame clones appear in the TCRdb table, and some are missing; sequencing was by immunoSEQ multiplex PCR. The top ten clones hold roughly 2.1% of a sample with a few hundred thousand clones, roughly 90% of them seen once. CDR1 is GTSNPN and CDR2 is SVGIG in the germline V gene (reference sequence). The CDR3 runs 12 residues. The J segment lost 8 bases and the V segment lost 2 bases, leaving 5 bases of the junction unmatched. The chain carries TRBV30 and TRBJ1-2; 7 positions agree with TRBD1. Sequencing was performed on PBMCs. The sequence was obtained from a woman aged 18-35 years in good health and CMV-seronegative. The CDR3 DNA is TGTGCCTGGAGTCTCGACAGGGTGGGCTACACCTTC. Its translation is CAWSLDRVGYTF.